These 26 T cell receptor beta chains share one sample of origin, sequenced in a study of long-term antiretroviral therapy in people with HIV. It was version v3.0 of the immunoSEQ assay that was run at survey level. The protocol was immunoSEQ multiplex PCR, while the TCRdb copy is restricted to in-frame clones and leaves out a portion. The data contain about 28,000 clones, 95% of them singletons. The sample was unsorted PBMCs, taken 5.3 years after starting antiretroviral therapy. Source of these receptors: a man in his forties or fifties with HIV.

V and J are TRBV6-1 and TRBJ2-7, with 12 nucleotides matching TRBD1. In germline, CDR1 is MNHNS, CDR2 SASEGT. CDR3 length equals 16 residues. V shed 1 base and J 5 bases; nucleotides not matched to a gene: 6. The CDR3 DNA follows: TGTGCCAGCAGTGAAGTTCCCGGGACAGGGGGCGACGAGCAGTACTTC. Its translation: CASSEVPGTGGDEQYF.

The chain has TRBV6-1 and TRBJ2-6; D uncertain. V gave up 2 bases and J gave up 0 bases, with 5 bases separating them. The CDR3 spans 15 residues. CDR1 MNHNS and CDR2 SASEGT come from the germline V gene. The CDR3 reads CASSESSSGANVLTF. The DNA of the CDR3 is TGTGCCAGCAGTGAAAGTAGCTCTGGGGCCAACGTCCTGACTTTC.

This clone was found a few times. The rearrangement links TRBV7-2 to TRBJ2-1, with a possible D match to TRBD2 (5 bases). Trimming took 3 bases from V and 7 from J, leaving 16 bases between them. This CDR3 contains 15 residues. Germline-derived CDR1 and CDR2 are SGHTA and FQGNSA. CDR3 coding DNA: TGTGCCAGCAGCTTGCAAACTAGTAGGGTGAATGAGCAGTTCTTC. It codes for CASSLQTSRVNEQFF.

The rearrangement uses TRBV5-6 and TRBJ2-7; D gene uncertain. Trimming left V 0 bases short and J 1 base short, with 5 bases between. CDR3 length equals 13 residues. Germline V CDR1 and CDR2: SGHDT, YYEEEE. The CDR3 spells CASSLGRSYEQYF. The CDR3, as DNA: TGTGCCAGCAGCTTGGGTAGGTCCTACGAGCAGTACTTC.

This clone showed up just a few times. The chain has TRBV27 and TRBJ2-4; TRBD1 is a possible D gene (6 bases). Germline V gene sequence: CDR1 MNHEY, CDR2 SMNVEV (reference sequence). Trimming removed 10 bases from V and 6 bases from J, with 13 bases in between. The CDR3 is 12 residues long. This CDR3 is CATGTSANIQYF. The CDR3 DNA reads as TGTGCCACAGGGACATCCGCAAACATTCAGTACTTC.

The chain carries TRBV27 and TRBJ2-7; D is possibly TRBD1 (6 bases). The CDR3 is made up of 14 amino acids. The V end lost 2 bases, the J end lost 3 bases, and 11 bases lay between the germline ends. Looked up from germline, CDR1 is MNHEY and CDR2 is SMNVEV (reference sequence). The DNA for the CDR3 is TGTGCCAGCAGTTTAACAGGGAGCGGCTACGAGCAGTACTTC. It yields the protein CASSLTGSGYEQYF.

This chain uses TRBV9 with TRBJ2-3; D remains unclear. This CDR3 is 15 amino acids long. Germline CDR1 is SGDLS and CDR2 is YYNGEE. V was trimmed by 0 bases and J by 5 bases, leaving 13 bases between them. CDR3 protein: CASSVDGLSGDTQYF. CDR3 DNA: TGTGCCAGCAGCGTAGACGGGTTATCGGGAGATACGCAGTATTTT.

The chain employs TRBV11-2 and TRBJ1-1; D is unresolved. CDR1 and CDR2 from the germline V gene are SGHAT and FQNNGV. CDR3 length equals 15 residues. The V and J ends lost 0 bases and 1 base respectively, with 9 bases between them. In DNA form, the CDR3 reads TGTGCCAGCAGCTTAGATTATTGGAGGAACACTGAAGCTTTCTTT. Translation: CASSLDYWRNTEAFF.

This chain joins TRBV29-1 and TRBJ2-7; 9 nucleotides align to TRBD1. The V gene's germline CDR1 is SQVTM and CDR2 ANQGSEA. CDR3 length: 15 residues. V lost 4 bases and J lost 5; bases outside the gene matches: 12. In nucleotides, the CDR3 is TGCAGCGTTGCGGGACAGGGACGTACTTTTGACGAGCAGTACTTC. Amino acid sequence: CSVAGQGRTFDEQYF.

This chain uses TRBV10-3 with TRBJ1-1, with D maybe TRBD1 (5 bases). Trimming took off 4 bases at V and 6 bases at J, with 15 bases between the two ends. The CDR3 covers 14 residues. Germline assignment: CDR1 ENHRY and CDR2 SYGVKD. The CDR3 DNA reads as TGTGCCATCAGTGGTCACGGGGGAGAGGCTGAAGCTTTCTTT. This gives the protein CAISGHGGEAEAFF.

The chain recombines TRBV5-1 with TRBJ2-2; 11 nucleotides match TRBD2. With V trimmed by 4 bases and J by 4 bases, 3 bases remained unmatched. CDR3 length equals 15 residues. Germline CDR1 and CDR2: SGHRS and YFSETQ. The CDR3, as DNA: TGCGCCAGCAGCCCGGGGACTAGCGGCACCGGGGAGCTGTTTTTT. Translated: CASSPGTSGTGELFF.

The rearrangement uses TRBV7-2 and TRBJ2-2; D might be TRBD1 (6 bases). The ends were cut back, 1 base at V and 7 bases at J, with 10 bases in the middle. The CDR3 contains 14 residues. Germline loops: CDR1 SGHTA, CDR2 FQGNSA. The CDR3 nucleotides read TGTGCCAGCAGCTTAGGACAGGTGGGCGGGGAGCTGTTTTTT. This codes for CASSLGQVGGELFF. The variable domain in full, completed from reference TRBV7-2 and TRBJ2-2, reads GAGVSQSPSNKVTEKGKDVELRCDPISGHTALYWYRQSLGQGLEFLIYFQGNSAPDKSGLPSDRFSAERTGGSVSTLTIQRTQQEDSAVYLCASSLGQVGGELFFGEGSRLTVL.

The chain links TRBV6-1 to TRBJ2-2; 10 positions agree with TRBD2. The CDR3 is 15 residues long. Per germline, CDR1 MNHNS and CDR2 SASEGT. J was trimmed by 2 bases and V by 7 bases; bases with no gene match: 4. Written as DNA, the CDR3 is TGTGCCAGCACCCTAGCGGGGGTTAACACCGGGGAGCTGTTTTTT. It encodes CASTLAGVNTGELFF.

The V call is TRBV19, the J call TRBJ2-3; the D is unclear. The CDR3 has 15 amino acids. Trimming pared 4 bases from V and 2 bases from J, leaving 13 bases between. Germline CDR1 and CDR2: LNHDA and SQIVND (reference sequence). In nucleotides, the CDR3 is TGTGCCAGTAGTAGCGACGCCCTGACCACAGATACGCAGTATTTT. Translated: CASSSDALTTDTQYF.

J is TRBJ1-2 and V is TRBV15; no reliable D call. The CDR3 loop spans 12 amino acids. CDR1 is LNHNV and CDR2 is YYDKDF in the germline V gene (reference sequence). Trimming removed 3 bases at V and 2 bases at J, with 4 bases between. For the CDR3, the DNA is TGTGCCACCAGCAGGGGAAACTATGGCTACACCTTC. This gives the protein CATSRGNYGYTF.

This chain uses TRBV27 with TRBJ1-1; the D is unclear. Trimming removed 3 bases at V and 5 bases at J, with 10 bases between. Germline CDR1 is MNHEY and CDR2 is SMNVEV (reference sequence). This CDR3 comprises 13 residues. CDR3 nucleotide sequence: TGTGCCAGCAGTTTCTCGGGGAGTACTGAAGCTTTCTTT. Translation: CASSFSGSTEAFF.

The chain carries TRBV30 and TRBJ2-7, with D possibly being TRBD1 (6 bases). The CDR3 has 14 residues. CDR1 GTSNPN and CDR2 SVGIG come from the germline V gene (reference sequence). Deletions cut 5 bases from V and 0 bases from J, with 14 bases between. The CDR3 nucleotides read TGTGCCTGGCAACAGGGAGTCCTCTCCTACGAGCAGTACTTC. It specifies CAWQQGVLSYEQYF.

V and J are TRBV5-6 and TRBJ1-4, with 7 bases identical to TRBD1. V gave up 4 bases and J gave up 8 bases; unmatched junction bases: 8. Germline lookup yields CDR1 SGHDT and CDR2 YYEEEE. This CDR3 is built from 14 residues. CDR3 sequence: CASSETGRREKLFF. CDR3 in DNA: TGTGCCAGCAGCGAGACAGGGCGGAGGGAAAAACTGTTTTTT.

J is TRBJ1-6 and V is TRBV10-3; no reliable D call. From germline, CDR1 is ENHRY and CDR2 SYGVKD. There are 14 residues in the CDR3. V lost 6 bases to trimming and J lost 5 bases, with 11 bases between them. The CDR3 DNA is TGTGCCATCAGGGAATTTCAGGATAATTCACCCCTCCACTTT. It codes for CAIREFQDNSPLHF.

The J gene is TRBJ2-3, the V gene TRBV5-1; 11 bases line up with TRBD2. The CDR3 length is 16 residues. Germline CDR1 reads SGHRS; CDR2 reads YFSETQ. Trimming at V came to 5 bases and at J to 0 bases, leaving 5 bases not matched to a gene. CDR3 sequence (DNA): TGCGCCAGCAGTCCCGGACTAGCGGGTAGCACAGATACGCAGTATTTT. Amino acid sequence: CASSPGLAGSTDTQYF.

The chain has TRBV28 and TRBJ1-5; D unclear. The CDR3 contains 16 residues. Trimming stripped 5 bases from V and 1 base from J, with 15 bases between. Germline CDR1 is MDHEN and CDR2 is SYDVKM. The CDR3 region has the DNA TGTGCCAGCAGTCCCTCCTGGGGTTCGAGCAATCAGCCCCAGCATTTT. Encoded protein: CASSPSWGSSNQPQHF.

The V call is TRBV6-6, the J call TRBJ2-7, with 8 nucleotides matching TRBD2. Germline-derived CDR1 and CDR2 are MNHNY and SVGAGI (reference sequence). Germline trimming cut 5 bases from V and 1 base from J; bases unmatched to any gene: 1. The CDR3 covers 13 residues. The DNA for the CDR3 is TGTGCCAGCAGTACGGGGGGGTCCTACGAGCAGTACTTC. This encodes CASSTGGSYEQYF.

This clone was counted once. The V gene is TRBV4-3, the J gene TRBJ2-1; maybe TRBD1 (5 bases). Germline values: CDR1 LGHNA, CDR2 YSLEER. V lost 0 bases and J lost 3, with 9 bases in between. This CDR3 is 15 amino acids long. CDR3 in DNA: TGCGCCAGCAGCCAAGATCAGGGTCTCTACAATGAGCAGTTCTTC. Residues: CASSQDQGLYNEQFF.

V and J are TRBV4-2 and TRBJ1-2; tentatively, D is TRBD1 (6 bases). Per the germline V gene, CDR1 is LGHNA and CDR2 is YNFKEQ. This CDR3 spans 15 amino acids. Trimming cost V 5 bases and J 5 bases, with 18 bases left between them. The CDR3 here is CASSFEYREKYGYTF. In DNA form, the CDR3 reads TGTGCCAGCAGCTTTGAATACAGGGAGAAGTATGGCTACACCTTC.

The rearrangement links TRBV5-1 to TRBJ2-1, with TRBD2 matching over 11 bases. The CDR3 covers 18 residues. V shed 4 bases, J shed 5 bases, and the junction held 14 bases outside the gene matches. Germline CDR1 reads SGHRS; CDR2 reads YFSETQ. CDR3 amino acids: CASSPRGGSSGGNNEQFF. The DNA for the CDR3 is TGCGCCAGCAGCCCGAGAGGGGGCTCTAGCGGGGGGAACAATGAGCAGTTCTTC.

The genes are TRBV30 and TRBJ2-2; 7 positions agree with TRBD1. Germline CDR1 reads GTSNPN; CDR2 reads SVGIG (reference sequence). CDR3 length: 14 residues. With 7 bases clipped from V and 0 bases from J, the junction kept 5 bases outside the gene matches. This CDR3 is CALGQFANTGELFF. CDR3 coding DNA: TGTGCCTTGGGACAGTTCGCGAACACCGGGGAGCTGTTTTTT. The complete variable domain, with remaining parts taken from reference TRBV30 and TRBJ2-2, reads SQTIHQWPATLVQPVGSPLSLECTVEGTSNPNLYWYRQAAGRGLQLLFYSVGIGQISSEVPQNLSASRPQDRQFILSSKKLLLSDSGFYLCALGQFANTGELFFGEGSRLTVL.